This T cell receptor beta chain was obtained from a study of blood T cell repertoires in COVID-19. Authors' analysis steps: Amplification with reference gene primers provided the estimates of nucleated cell counts. Profiled with immunoSEQ multiplex PCR; TCRdb holds only in-frame clones, not every one. From that table come the V and J calls and clone size; the DNA was used to work out D and trimming. The sample lists more than 60,000 clones; just over 85% were seen once. Seattle patients were enrolled during active infection and followed longitudinally. The ends lost 0 bases at V and 2 bases at J; junction bases unmatched: 4. The CDR3 length is 15 residues. Germline CDR1 SGHAT, CDR2 FQNNGV. This clone showed up just once.

The chain uses TRBV11-2 and TRBJ2-7; 7 bases fit TRBD2. The sample consisted of peripheral blood. The TCR sequence derives from a woman in her sixties or seventies with COVID-19, enrolled during active disease. The CDR3 is CASSLEAGVPYEQYF. DNA for the CDR3: TGTGCCAGCAGCTTAGAGGCGGGGGTTCCCTACGAGCAGTACTTC.